Below, 17 T cell receptor beta chains from the same sample are listed, as sequenced in a study of Ad26.COV2.S vaccination and SARS-CoV-2 variants. The treatment here: around 19 received Ad26.COV2.S at low or high dose, single or two shots; about 5 received placebo; per-sample allocation not given. Day 63 after the first vaccine or placebo injection was the time point for sampling. Measured with immunoSEQ multiplex PCR; TCRdb has only the in-frame clones, and not every one. The repertoire includes hundreds of thousands of clones, 80% to 95% of them detected once, and 12% sits in the top ten. Sample: peripheral blood, taken in a trial of Ad26.COV2.S vaccine versus placebo. These receptors were collected from a person between 18 and 65 years old who received the Ad26.COV2.S COVID-19 vaccine or a placebo.

The genes are TRBV28 and TRBJ2-1; 10 nucleotides line up with TRBD2. This CDR3 has 16 residues. Germline V CDR1 and CDR2: MDHEN, SYDVKM. Unmatched junction bases numbered 6, after V lost 3 bases and J lost 4 bases. The CDR3 nucleotides read TGTGCCAGCAGTTTCCTAGCGGGAGTGGGTTACAATGAGCAGTTCTTC. This codes for CASSFLAGVGYNEQFF.

This chain uses TRBV4-3 with TRBJ2-2; 7 positions match TRBD1. In germline, CDR1 is LGHNA, CDR2 YSLEER. This CDR3 has 15 amino acids. J lost 6 bases, V lost 4 bases, and 8 bases had no gene match. CDR3 in DNA: TGCGCCAGCAGCCCGGGACAGTACCTCGCCGGGGAGCTGTTTTTT. Translated: CASSPGQYLAGELFF.

The gene calls are TRBV30 and TRBJ2-2; 7 nucleotides agree with TRBD1. J gave up 8 bases and V 0 bases, and 9 bases lay outside the gene matches. The germline gives CDR1 GTSNPN, CDR2 SVGIG (reference sequence). This CDR3 has 15 residues. Written as DNA, the CDR3 is TGTGCCTGGAGTGTACTTAACAGGGGTTCTGGGGAGCTGTTTTTT. Its protein product is CAWSVLNRGSGELFF. The full variable domain, rest sourced from reference TRBV30 and TRBJ2-2, is SQTIHQWPATLVQPVGSPLSLECTVEGTSNPNLYWYRQAAGRGLQLLFYSVGIGQISSEVPQNLSASRPQDRQFILSSKKLLLSDSGFYLCAWSVLNRGSGELFFGEGSRLTVL.

The V and J genes are TRBV19 and TRBJ2-1; the D call may be TRBD1 or TRBD2 (5 bases each). Germline-derived CDR1 and CDR2 are LNHDA and SQIVND (reference sequence). V lost 6 bases, J lost 0 bases, and 21 bases lay in between. This CDR3 has 18 amino acids. CDR3 coding DNA: TGTGCCAGTAGCAACCTAGGGACGGGATCCTTCTCCTACAATGAGCAGTTCTTC. This translates into CASSNLGTGSFSYNEQFF.

This chain joins TRBV5-4 and TRBJ2-7; TRBD2 is a possible D gene (5 bases). This CDR3 contains 16 residues. From germline, CDR1 is SGHNT and CDR2 YYREEE (reference sequence). V lost 3 bases to trimming and J lost 7 bases, with 23 bases between them. In nucleotides, the CDR3 is TGTGCCAGCAGCTCGCTTCTAGCAGGTCTCCCTGCTGAGCAGTACTTC. Translation: CASSSLLAGLPAEQYF.

This chain uses TRBV9 with TRBJ1-1, with 7 nucleotides matching TRBD1. V trimming: 3 bases; J trimming: 2 bases; junction bases outside the gene matches: 16. The CDR3 covers 18 residues. Germline-derived CDR1 and CDR2 are SGDLS and YYNGEE. As DNA, the CDR3 is TGTGCCAGCAGCGGAGCGTTGACAGGGCTAAGCCCCAACACTGAAGCTTTCTTT. Amino acid sequence: CASSGALTGLSPNTEAFF.

The chain uses TRBV18 and TRBJ1-1; a possible D gene is TRBD1 (6 bases). Deletions cut 2 bases from V and 1 base from J, with 11 bases between. Per the germline V gene, CDR1 is KGHSH and CDR2 is LQKENI. This CDR3 spans 15 amino acids. The CDR3 region is CASSPIGGQNTEAFF. CDR3 in DNA: TGTGCCAGCTCACCAATCGGGGGGCAGAACACTGAAGCTTTCTTT.

The chain links TRBV27 to TRBJ1-1, with 8 bases matching TRBD1. There are 16 residues in the CDR3. The J segment lost 4 bases and the V segment lost 3 bases, leaving 10 bases of the junction unmatched. Germline V gene data show CDR1 as MNHEY and CDR2 as SMNVEV (reference sequence). The CDR3 sequence: CASSFTWTGLGTEAFF. CDR3 coding DNA: TGTGCCAGCAGTTTTACTTGGACAGGGCTGGGCACTGAAGCTTTCTTT.

The chain employs TRBV7-2 and TRBJ2-1, with D perhaps matching TRBD2 (6 bases). The CDR3 consists of 13 residues. Germline CDR1 is SGHTA and CDR2 is FQGNSA. V shed 5 bases and J shed 4 bases, with 9 bases lying between them. CDR3 sequence reads: CASSAGLYNEQFF. The DNA for the CDR3 is TGTGCCAGCAGCGCGGGACTGTACAATGAGCAGTTCTTC.

The chain employs TRBV6-5 and TRBJ2-2; the match to TRBD2 covers 11 bases. Per germline, CDR1 MNHEY and CDR2 SVGAGI. Losses at the gene ends were 6 bases for V and 6 bases for J; bases not matched to a gene: 6. The CDR3 is 15 residues long. CDR3 in amino acids: CASRDPGLAAGELFF. The CDR3 bases are TGTGCCAGCAGGGATCCGGGACTAGCGGCCGGGGAGCTGTTTTTT.

The V and J genes are TRBV6-5 and TRBJ2-2; D not resolved. Per the germline V gene, CDR1 is MNHEY and CDR2 is SVGAGI. With 6 bases removed from V and 0 bases from J, the gap between germline ends came to 8 bases. The CDR3 is 14 amino acids. In nucleotides, the CDR3 is TGTGCCAGCAGCTATAACCCGAACACCGGGGAGCTGTTTTTT. Translation gives CASSYNPNTGELFF.

The V call is TRBV30, the J call TRBJ2-1; D not certain. V gave up 2 bases and J gave up 13 bases, with 15 bases separating them. Per germline, CDR1 GTSNPN and CDR2 SVGIG (reference sequence). CDR3 length: 12 residues. The CDR3 sequence is CAWSTGLTEQFF. The CDR3 coding sequence is TGTGCCTGGAGTACCGGTTTAACGGAACAGTTCTTC. The whole variable domain, filled in from reference TRBV30 and TRBJ2-1, reads SQTIHQWPATLVQPVGSPLSLECTVEGTSNPNLYWYRQAAGRGLQLLFYSVGIGQISSEVPQNLSASRPQDRQFILSSKKLLLSDSGFYLCAWSTGLTEQFFGPGTRLTVL.

This rearrangement joins TRBV10-3 to TRBJ2-1, with D hard to call. Germline V gene sequence: CDR1 ENHRY, CDR2 SYGVKD. V was pared by 1 base and J by 9 bases, with 7 bases between. The CDR3 contains 12 residues. CDR3: CAISEFSAEQFF. Here the CDR3 DNA reads TGTGCCATCAGTGAGTTTTCAGCTGAGCAGTTCTTC.

The V and J genes are TRBV4-3 and TRBJ2-1, with 7 bases matching TRBD1. V was pared by 3 bases and J by 2 bases, with 7 bases of the junction left unmatched. Germline CDR1 reads LGHNA; CDR2 reads YSLEER. The CDR3 loop spans 16 amino acids. CDR3 in amino acids: CASSQETGLPYNEQFF. CDR3 nucleotide sequence: TGCGCCAGCAGCCAGGAGACAGGGCTACCCTACAATGAGCAGTTCTTC.

The gene calls are TRBV25-1 and TRBJ2-7, with a weak D call TRBD1 (5 bases). The CDR3 is 15 residues long. Deletions cut 4 bases from V and 2 bases from J, with 15 bases between. Germline CDR1 is MGHDK and CDR2 is SYGVNS. CDR3 nucleotide sequence: TGTGCCAGCAGTGGGGGCGGAATTGGTGCCTACGAGCAGTACTTC. It translates to CASSGGGIGAYEQYF.

The chain carries TRBV29-1 and TRBJ2-7, with D possibly TRBD1 on 6 matching bases. V lost 3 bases, J lost 0 bases, and 12 bases lay in between. The CDR3 is made up of 14 amino acids. Looked up from germline, CDR1 is SQVTM and CDR2 is ANQGSEA. The DNA of the CDR3 is TGCAGCGTTGAGACAGGACCAAGCTCCTACGAGCAGTACTTC. This codes for CSVETGPSSYEQYF.

This chain links TRBV19 with TRBJ2-7, with 7 bases aligning to TRBD2. The junction had 11 bases not matched to a gene; V was cut back by 4 bases and J by 2 bases. Germline V CDR1 and CDR2: LNHDA, SQIVND (reference sequence). The length of the CDR3 is 16 residues. In DNA form, the CDR3 reads TGTGCCAGTAGTACGTATCTAGCGGTGTCCCCCTACGAGCAGTACTTC. Protein product: CASSTYLAVSPYEQYF.